The rows below give T cell receptor beta chains drawn from one sample of a study of T-cell memory formation after mild COVID-19. MiXCR, applied by TCRdb to the 5' RACE reads, yields one record per CDR3 protein. The data show about 390,000 distinct CDR3 sequences, with roughly 15% seen just once and 20% to 25% held by the top ten. The sequenced sample was PBMCs or a T cell subset sorted from them (not recorded which). The receptor set was obtained from a man aged 18-30 years who had mild COVID-19 (a few samples of this study predate the infection). Cell type and time point are not known. CDR3s include the opening cysteine and the closing phenylalanine or tryptophan. The D gene is left open where the match is weak. Only part of the rows carry a size: once, few, many, or a class if the clone is expanded.

V gene: TRBV5-1
J gene: TRBJ1-6
D gene: .
clone size: few
CDR3 length: 15
CDR3 protein: CASSLEAIGNSPLHF
CDR3 DNA: TGCGCCAGCAGCTTGGAGGCGATAGGTAATTCACCCCTCCACTTT

V gene: TRBV7-9
J gene: TRBJ1-4
D gene: TRBD1
clone size: many
CDR3 length: 14
CDR3 protein: CASSSGTGNEKLFF
CDR3 DNA: TGTGCCAGCAGCTCCGGGACAGGGAATGAAAAACTGTTTTTT

V gene: TRBV19
J gene: TRBJ2-3
D gene: TRBD2
clone size: .
CDR3 length: 15
CDR3 protein: CASRGLAGIPDTQYF
CDR3 DNA: TGTGCCAGTAGGGGACTAGCGGGGATTCCAGATACGCAGTATTTT

V gene: TRBV4-3
J gene: TRBJ1-2
D gene: TRBD1
clone size: many
CDR3 length: 14
CDR3 protein: CASSHSTGDYGYTF
CDR3 DNA: TGCGCCAGCAGCCACTCGACAGGGGACTATGGCTACACCTTC

V gene: TRBV7-9
J gene: TRBJ2-1
D gene: TRBD1
clone size: few
CDR3 length: 14
CDR3 protein: CASSRRDSYNEQFF
CDR3 DNA: TGTGCCAGCAGCCGCCGGGACAGTTACAATGAGCAGTTCTTC

V gene: TRBV4-3
J gene: TRBJ2-7
D gene: .
clone size: .
CDR3 length: 14
CDR3 protein: CASSQDTGSYEQYF
CDR3 DNA: TGCGCCAGCAGCCAAGATACAGGGTCCTACGAGCAGTACTTC

V gene: TRBV28
J gene: TRBJ1-1
D gene: TRBD1
clone size: many
CDR3 length: 14
CDR3 protein: CASSTTTGGTEAFF
CDR3 DNA: TGTGCCAGCAGTACTACGACAGGGGGCACTGAAGCTTTCTTT

V gene: TRBV20-1
J gene: TRBJ1-2
D gene: .
clone size: .
CDR3 length: 14
CDR3 protein: CSAMVGQGGYGYTF
CDR3 DNA: TGCAGTGCTATGGTGGGTCAGGGAGGCTATGGCTACACCTTC

V gene: TRBV4-1
J gene: TRBJ1-1
D gene: .
clone size: few
CDR3 length: 14
CDR3 protein: CASSPGGGTTEAFF
CDR3 DNA: TGCGCCAGCAGCCCGGGCGGGGGGACCACTGAAGCTTTCTTT

V gene: TRBV15
J gene: TRBJ1-1
D gene: TRBD1
clone size: few
CDR3 length: 16
CDR3 protein: CATSRPPGQLNTEAFF
CDR3 DNA: TGTGCCACCAGCAGACCGCCGGGACAGTTGAACACTGAAGCTTTCTTT

V gene: TRBV15
J gene: TRBJ2-3
D gene: .
clone size: .
CDR3 length: 14
CDR3 protein: CATTGRRGADTQYF
CDR3 DNA: TGTGCCACCACAGGGCGAAGGGGGGCAGATACGCAGTATTTT

V gene: TRBV5-1
J gene: TRBJ2-5
D gene: TRBD2
clone size: .
CDR3 length: 14
CDR3 protein: CASSFAGVQETQYF
CDR3 DNA: TGCGCCAGCAGCTTCGCGGGGGTGCAAGAGACCCAGTACTTC

V gene: TRBV12-3/TRBV12-4
J gene: TRBJ2-5
D gene: .
clone size: few
CDR3 length: 15
CDR3 protein: CASSPPVLLQETQYF
CDR3 DNA: TGTGCCAGCAGCCCACCGGTTTTACTACAAGAGACCCAGTACTTC

V gene: TRBV6-1
J gene: TRBJ1-4
D gene: .
clone size: few
CDR3 length: 16
CDR3 protein: CASSPREEGTNEKLFF
CDR3 DNA: TGTGCCAGCAGTCCGAGGGAGGAGGGTACAAATGAAAAACTGTTTTTT

V gene: TRBV12-3/TRBV12-4
J gene: TRBJ1-4
D gene: TRBD1
clone size: few
CDR3 length: 14
CDR3 protein: CASSRTGTNEKLFF
CDR3 DNA: TGTGCCAGCAGTCGGACAGGGACTAATGAAAAACTGTTTTTT

V gene: TRBV9
J gene: TRBJ1-1
D gene: .
clone size: few
CDR3 length: 16
CDR3 protein: CASSVAEGVGNTEAFF
CDR3 DNA: TGTGCCAGCAGCGTAGCAGAGGGGGTAGGAAACACTGAAGCTTTCTTT

V gene: TRBV20-1
J gene: TRBJ1-4
D gene: TRBD1
clone size: few
CDR3 length: 13
CDR3 protein: CSATGTGGEKLFF
CDR3 DNA: TGCAGTGCCACGGGGACAGGGGGTGAAAAACTGTTTTTT

V gene: TRBV7-9
J gene: TRBJ2-5
D gene: .
clone size: few
CDR3 length: 15
CDR3 protein: CASSEPGQDQETQYF
CDR3 DNA: TGTGCCAGCAGCGAGCCGGGTCAGGACCAAGAGACCCAGTACTTC

V gene: TRBV7-2
J gene: TRBJ1-2
D gene: .
clone size: .
CDR3 length: 17
CDR3 protein: CGMKQVGVIPKLLGYTF
CDR3 DNA: TGTGGGATGAAACAGGTCGGGGTAATCCCCAAGCTACTTGGCTACACCTTC

V gene: TRBV4-3
J gene: TRBJ2-3
D gene: TRBD2
clone size: .
CDR3 length: 15
CDR3 protein: CASSLKRGATDTQYF
CDR3 DNA: TGCGCCAGCAGCCTCAAGCGGGGGGCCACAGATACGCAGTATTTT

V gene: TRBV29-1
J gene: TRBJ1-1
D gene: TRBD1
clone size: few
CDR3 length: 13
CDR3 protein: CSVIGRGDTEAFF
CDR3 DNA: TGCAGCGTTATCGGCAGGGGGGACACTGAAGCTTTCTTT

V gene: TRBV4-2
J gene: TRBJ2-5
D gene: .
clone size: .
CDR3 length: 15
CDR3 protein: CASSPLAGGGETQYF
CDR3 DNA: TGTGCCAGCAGCCCACTAGCTGGGGGAGGAGAGACCCAGTACTTC

V gene: TRBV2
J gene: TRBJ2-3
D gene: .
clone size: .
CDR3 length: 15
CDR3 protein: CASIGPRTFADTQYF
CDR3 DNA: TGTGCCAGCATCGGACCTAGAACCTTCGCAGATACGCAGTATTTT

V gene: TRBV7-9
J gene: TRBJ1-6
D gene: .
clone size: many
CDR3 length: 13
CDR3 protein: CASSLDADSPLHF
CDR3 DNA: TGTGCCAGCAGCTTAGATGCGGATTCACCCCTCCACTTT

V gene: TRBV7-2
J gene: TRBJ1-5
D gene: .
clone size: .
CDR3 length: 15
CDR3 protein: CASSLTHESNQPQHF
CDR3 DNA: TGTGCCAGCAGCTTAACCCATGAGAGCAATCAGCCCCAGCATTTT

V gene: TRBV2
J gene: TRBJ1-2
D gene: .
clone size: .
CDR3 length: 12
CDR3 protein: CASRNVNYGYTF
CDR3 DNA: TGTGCCAGCAGAAACGTTAACTATGGCTACACCTTC

V gene: TRBV7-9
J gene: TRBJ2-3
D gene: TRBD2
clone size: few
CDR3 length: 14
CDR3 protein: CASRPGLAADTQYF
CDR3 DNA: TGTGCCAGCAGACCAGGACTAGCTGCAGATACGCAGTATTTT

V gene: TRBV7-9
J gene: TRBJ1-5
D gene: .
clone size: .
CDR3 length: 16
CDR3 protein: CASSSETDYSHQPQHF
CDR3 DNA: TGTGCCAGCAGCTCAGAGACAGACTACTCCCATCAGCCCCAGCATTTT

V gene: TRBV7-2
J gene: TRBJ2-1
D gene: TRBD1
clone size: .
CDR3 length: 15
CDR3 protein: CASSPRTGRNNEQLF
CDR3 DNA: TGTGCCAGCAGCCCTCGGACAGGGAGGAACAATGAGCAGTTATTC

V gene: TRBV12-3/TRBV12-4
J gene: TRBJ2-1
D gene: TRBD2
clone size: .
CDR3 length: 15
CDR3 protein: CASSSLAGGFNEQFF
CDR3 DNA: TGTGCCAGCAGCTCACTAGCGGGGGGGTTCAATGAGCAGTTCTTC

V gene: TRBV7-3
J gene: TRBJ2-1
D gene: TRBD2
clone size: .
CDR3 length: 15
CDR3 protein: CASSGAGGPDNEQFF
CDR3 DNA: TGTGCCAGCAGCGGAGCGGGGGGGCCAGACAATGAGCAGTTCTTC

V gene: TRBV7-2
J gene: TRBJ2-3
D gene: TRBD2
clone size: few
CDR3 length: 15
CDR3 protein: CASSFLGLVGDTQYF
CDR3 DNA: TGTGCCAGCAGCTTCCTGGGACTAGTGGGGGATACGCAGTATTTT

V gene: TRBV5-1
J gene: TRBJ1-5
D gene: .
clone size: few
CDR3 length: 15
CDR3 protein: CASSLLGDPYQPQHF
CDR3 DNA: TGCGCCAGCAGCTTGTTAGGGGACCCCTATCAGCCCCAGCATTTT

V gene: TRBV12-3/TRBV12-4
J gene: TRBJ1-2
D gene: .
clone size: few
CDR3 length: 13
CDR3 protein: CASRPGPTYGYTF
CDR3 DNA: TGTGCCAGCAGGCCGGGACCGACCTATGGCTACACCTTC

V gene: TRBV5-1
J gene: TRBJ2-7
D gene: .
clone size: many
CDR3 length: 13
CDR3 protein: CASRSASSYEQYF
CDR3 DNA: TGCGCCAGCCGGTCGGCTAGCTCCTACGAGCAGTACTTC

V gene: TRBV7-2
J gene: TRBJ2-1
D gene: TRBD2
clone size: few
CDR3 length: 14
CDR3 protein: CASSTGGALREQFF
CDR3 DNA: TGTGCCAGCAGCACCGGGGGGGCCCTACGGGAGCAGTTCTTC

V gene: TRBV5-8
J gene: TRBJ1-4
D gene: TRBD1
clone size: .
CDR3 length: 15
CDR3 protein: CASSTGQGGDEKLFF
CDR3 DNA: TGTGCCAGCAGCACCGGACAGGGCGGGGATGAAAAACTGTTTTTT

V gene: TRBV7-2
J gene: TRBJ2-5
D gene: TRBD2
clone size: .
CDR3 length: 16
CDR3 protein: CASSPDTSGGQETQYF
CDR3 DNA: TGTGCCAGCAGCCCCGACACTAGCGGGGGCCAAGAGACCCAGTACTTC

V gene: TRBV4-1
J gene: TRBJ1-1
D gene: .
clone size: once
CDR3 length: 16
CDR3 protein: CASSQTLGGAWVEAFF
CDR3 DNA: TGCGCCAGCAGCCAAACCCTGGGGGGGGCTTGGGTAGAAGCTTTCTTT

V gene: TRBV5-6
J gene: TRBJ2-5
D gene: TRBD1
clone size: few
CDR3 length: 15
CDR3 protein: CASSSGQGAGETQYF
CDR3 DNA: TGTGCCAGCAGCTCCGGACAGGGGGCCGGAGAGACCCAGTACTTC

V gene: TRBV9
J gene: TRBJ2-1
D gene: .
clone size: few
CDR3 length: 15
CDR3 protein: CASSVGASLSNEQFF
CDR3 DNA: TGTGCCAGCAGCGTAGGGGCTAGTTTATCGAATGAGCAGTTCTTC

V gene: TRBV7-3
J gene: TRBJ2-3
D gene: .
clone size: many
CDR3 length: 15
CDR3 protein: CASSFGGFRKDTQYF
CDR3 DNA: TGTGCCAGCAGCTTTGGGGGTTTTAGAAAGGATACGCAGTATTTT

V gene: TRBV18
J gene: TRBJ1-5
D gene: .
clone size: few
CDR3 length: 15
CDR3 protein: CASSPERNSNQPQHF
CDR3 DNA: TGTGCCAGCTCACCAGAACGTAATAGCAATCAGCCCCAGCATTTT

V gene: TRBV30
J gene: TRBJ2-7
D gene: .
clone size: .
CDR3 length: 14
CDR3 protein: CAWSGPGRGNEQYF
CDR3 DNA: TGTGCCTGGAGTGGGCCCGGCAGGGGCAACGAGCAGTACTTC

V gene: TRBV10-3
J gene: TRBJ2-3
D gene: TRBD1
clone size: .
CDR3 length: 16
CDR3 protein: CAISEEGDRALNTQYF
CDR3 DNA: TGTGCCATCAGTGAGGAAGGGGACAGGGCTCTAAATACGCAGTATTTT

V gene: TRBV5-1
J gene: TRBJ2-6
D gene: .
clone size: few
CDR3 length: 16
CDR3 protein: CASTRDSHSGANVLTF
CDR3 DNA: TGCGCCAGCACACGGGACTCCCACTCTGGGGCCAACGTCCTGACTTTC

V gene: TRBV7-8
J gene: TRBJ2-1
D gene: TRBD1
clone size: few
CDR3 length: 17
CDR3 protein: CASSLGLGDRGINEQFF
CDR3 DNA: TGTGCCAGCAGCTTAGGGTTGGGGGACAGGGGAATCAATGAGCAGTTCTTC

V gene: TRBV24-1
J gene: TRBJ2-3
D gene: TRBD2
clone size: many
CDR3 length: 17
CDR3 protein: CATSDSPGLADTDTQYF
CDR3 DNA: TGTGCCACCAGTGATTCCCCGGGACTAGCGGACACAGATACGCAGTATTTT

V gene: TRBV4-2
J gene: TRBJ1-5
D gene: .
clone size: .
CDR3 length: 18
CDR3 protein: CASSQAEPGAIGNQPQHF
CDR3 DNA: TGTGCCAGCAGCCAAGCCGAGCCGGGGGCAATCGGCAATCAGCCCCAGCATTTT

V gene: TRBV20-1
J gene: TRBJ2-2
D gene: .
clone size: .
CDR3 length: 12
CDR3 protein: CSARRGARELFF
CDR3 DNA: TGCAGTGCTAGGCGCGGGGCCCGGGAGCTGTTTTTT

V gene: TRBV2
J gene: TRBJ2-3
D gene: TRBD1
clone size: few
CDR3 length: 14
CDR3 protein: CASSKSGDRATQYF
CDR3 DNA: TGTGCCAGCAGCAAGTCTGGGGACAGAGCTACGCAGTATTTT

V gene: TRBV6-5
J gene: TRBJ2-1
D gene: .
clone size: many
CDR3 length: 13
CDR3 protein: CASSYTAYNEQFF
CDR3 DNA: TGTGCCAGCAGTTACACAGCTTACAATGAGCAGTTCTTC

V gene: TRBV5-1
J gene: TRBJ2-2
D gene: .
clone size: few
CDR3 length: 14
CDR3 protein: CASSFGTYTGELFF
CDR3 DNA: TGCGCCAGCAGCTTCGGGACTTACACCGGGGAGCTGTTTTTT

V gene: TRBV6-6
J gene: TRBJ1-6
D gene: TRBD1
clone size: many
CDR3 length: 15
CDR3 protein: CASSQDRGINSPLHF
CDR3 DNA: TGTGCCAGCAGTCAAGACAGGGGAATCAATTCACCCCTCCACTTT

V gene: TRBV4-2
J gene: TRBJ1-1
D gene: .
clone size: many
CDR3 length: 16
CDR3 protein: CASSQDRGRGGSEAFF
CDR3 DNA: TGTGCCAGCAGCCAAGACCGGGGCAGGGGAGGGTCTGAAGCTTTCTTT